The 29 T cell receptor beta chains listed next were all sequenced from one sample in a study of cytomegalovirus exposure and HLA in healthy donors. Clones were read by immunoSEQ multiplex PCR, and TCRdb kept only the in-frame ones, dropping some. This sample has about 200,000 clones, with about 86% found just once. Sequenced sample: PBMCs. All receptors derive from a young woman in good health and CMV-seronegative.

The rearrangement joins TRBV11-2 to TRBJ2-5; D possibly corresponds to TRBD1 (6 bases). From germline, CDR1 is SGHAT and CDR2 FQNNGV. V lost 4 bases and J lost 2, with 14 bases in between. CDR3 length: 15 residues. CDR3 protein: CASSSVSRGQETQYF. In DNA, the CDR3 is TGTGCCAGCAGCTCCGTGAGCAGGGGACAAGAGACCCAGTACTTC.

This chain uses TRBV5-6 with TRBJ2-2; TRBD1 agrees at 7 bases. The CDR3 consists of 17 residues. V lost 2 bases and J lost 0; bases outside the gene matches: 7. Germline loops: CDR1 SGHDT, CDR2 YYEEEE. The CDR3: CASSFWTGHANTGELFF. As DNA, the CDR3 is TGTGCCAGCAGCTTCTGGACAGGACACGCGAACACCGGGGAGCTGTTTTTT.

V usage is TRBV9 and J usage is TRBJ2-7; 11 bases match TRBD1. Looked up from germline, CDR1 is SGDLS and CDR2 is YYNGEE. Losses at the gene ends were 3 bases for V and 4 bases for J; bases not matched to a gene: 6. The CDR3 loop spans 15 amino acids. CDR3 nucleotide sequence: TGTGCCAGCAGCGCCCTTGGACAGGGGGCTTACGAGCAGTACTTC. Protein: CASSALGQGAYEQYF.

The V call is TRBV27, the J call TRBJ1-5; perhaps TRBD1 as D (5 bases). V was clipped by 4 bases and J by 3 bases, with 7 bases between them. CDR1 and CDR2 (germline): MNHEY, SMNVEV (reference sequence). The CDR3 extends over 13 amino acids. In DNA form, the CDR3 reads TGTGCCAGCAGTTCAGGGCTCAATCAGCCCCAGCATTTT. Translation: CASSSGLNQPQHF.

V gene TRBV11-2 combines with J gene TRBJ1-1; tentative D call: TRBD1 (5 bases). Trimming removed 1 base from V and 5 bases from J, with 14 bases in between. Germline V lookup: CDR1 SGHAT, CDR2 FQNNGV. This CDR3 has 15 residues. The CDR3 DNA follows: TGTGCCAGCAGCTTAGTGGCAGGGAGGCGTACTGAAGCTTTCTTT. Translating gives CASSLVAGRRTEAFF.

This rearrangement joins TRBV7-9 to TRBJ2-1; D remains ambiguous. This CDR3 is built from 10 residues. CDR1 and CDR2 from the germline V gene are SEHNR and FQNEAQ (reference sequence). Trimming took off 5 bases at V and 10 bases at J, with 6 bases between the two ends. CDR3 loop: CASSRREQFF. DNA for the CDR3: TGTGCCAGCAGCCGTAGAGAGCAGTTCTTC.

The genes are TRBV7-6 and TRBJ1-1, with a tentative D call TRBD1 (6 bases). The germline V gene has CDR1 SGHVS and CDR2 FNYEAQ. Trimming took 1 base from V and 4 from J, leaving 13 bases between them. The CDR3 spans 15 residues. The CDR3 DNA reads as TGTGCCAGCAGCTTAGGTCTGGGGGGGCGCACTGAAGCTTTCTTT. Amino acid sequence: CASSLGLGGRTEAFF. Based on the CDR3 plus reference TRBV7-6 and TRBJ1-1, the full variable domain is GAGVSQSPRYKVTKRGQDVALRCDPISGHVSLYWYRQALGQGPEFLTYFNYEAQQDKSGLPNDRFSAERPEGSISTLTIQRTEQRDSAMYRCASSLGLGGRTEAFFGQGTRLTVV.

This sequence joins TRBV7-2 and TRBJ2-2; 14 bases align to TRBD2. The trim removed 0 bases at V and 6 bases at J, leaving 6 bases unmatched. Germline V gene sequence: CDR1 SGHTA, CDR2 FQGNSA. The CDR3 is made up of 18 amino acids. The CDR3: CASSLAGTSGSGAGELFF. The DNA for the CDR3 is TGTGCCAGCAGCTTAGCAGGGACTAGCGGGAGCGGGGCCGGGGAGCTGTTTTTT.

The CDR3 loop reads CASSLSSTALNIQYF. The DNA for the CDR3 is TGTGCCAGCAGTTTATCGAGTACTGCTCTGAACATTCAGTACTTC. J is TRBJ2-4 and V is TRBV27; no definite D call. The germline V gene has CDR1 MNHEY and CDR2 SMNVEV (reference sequence). The CDR3 has 15 residues. The V end was cut by 0 bases, the J end by 7 bases, with 13 bases between.

The CDR3 is CASSQAGQGMNTEAFF. The CDR3 nucleotides read TGTGCCAGCAGCCAAGCCGGACAGGGGATGAACACTGAAGCTTTCTTT. The chain has TRBV4-2 and TRBJ1-1, with 9 bases lining up with TRBD1. This CDR3 is built from 16 residues. V dropped 1 base and J dropped 0; count of bases not matched to a gene: 3. Germline V gene data show CDR1 as LGHNA and CDR2 as YNFKEQ.

V and J are TRBV7-2 and TRBJ2-7; 11 nucleotides align to TRBD2. Germline CDR1 SGHTA, CDR2 FQGNSA. There are 15 residues in the CDR3. Germline trimming cut 5 bases from V and 6 bases from J; bases unmatched to any gene: 9. The CDR3 protein is CASSRYLAGGIEQYF. The DNA of the CDR3 is TGTGCCAGCAGCCGATATTTAGCGGGAGGGATCGAGCAGTACTTC. The full variable domain, its missing parts supplied by reference TRBV7-2 and TRBJ2-7, is GAGVSQSPSNKVTEKGKDVELRCDPISGHTALYWYRQSLGQGLEFLIYFQGNSAPDKSGLPSDRFSAERTGGSVSTLTIQRTQQEDSAVYLCASSRYLAGGIEQYFGPGTRLTVT.

V usage is TRBV27 and J usage is TRBJ2-3; the match to TRBD2 covers 10 bases. Trimming cost V 8 bases and J 2 bases; bases outside gene matches: 7. The CDR3 runs 15 residues. Germline CDR1 MNHEY, CDR2 SMNVEV (reference sequence). The CDR3 here is CASVPLAGATDTQYF. In DNA, the CDR3 is TGTGCCAGCGTCCCCCTAGCGGGAGCCACAGATACGCAGTATTTT.

This rearrangement joins TRBV27 to TRBJ2-5, with D maybe TRBD1 (6 bases). Trimming stripped 4 bases from V and 1 base from J, with 19 bases between. The length of the CDR3 is 17 residues. Germline CDR1 is MNHEY and CDR2 is SMNVEV (reference sequence). The CDR3 sequence is CASSSLDRLFLQETQYF. The CDR3 nucleotides read TGTGCCAGCAGTTCCCTTGACAGGTTATTCCTCCAAGAGACCCAGTACTTC.

The chain has TRBV27 and TRBJ2-2; 11 positions match TRBD2. The CDR3 loop spans 15 amino acids. Germline V gene lookup returns CDR1 MNHEY and CDR2 SMNVEV (reference sequence). V was pared by 6 bases and J by 4 bases, with 4 bases of the junction left unmatched. The CDR3 loop reads CASRGGLAVTGELFF. The CDR3 nucleotides are TGTGCCAGCAGGGGGGGACTAGCGGTCACCGGGGAGCTGTTTTTT.

The chain recombines TRBV29-1 with TRBJ1-4; D may be TRBD1 (6 bases). CDR3 length: 14 amino acids. V lost 3 bases to trimming and J lost 2 bases, with 10 bases between them. Germline CDR1 is SQVTM and CDR2 is ANQGSEA. The CDR3 loop is CSVDPTGTNEKLFF. The CDR3 DNA follows: TGCAGCGTTGATCCGACAGGCACTAATGAAAAACTGTTTTTT. Full variable domain (outside the CDR3, taken from reference TRBV29-1 and TRBJ1-4): SAVISQKPSRDICQRGTSLTIQCQVDSQVTMMFWYRQQPGQSLTLIATANQGSEATYESGFVIDKFPISRPNLTFSTLTVSNMSPEDSSIYLCSVDPTGTNEKLFFGSGTQLSVL.

This chain uses TRBV9 with TRBJ2-5; 7 nucleotides align to TRBD1. This CDR3 spans 14 amino acids. Per germline, CDR1 SGDLS and CDR2 YYNGEE. J lost 1 base, V lost 3 bases, and 3 bases had no gene match. The CDR3 loop reads CASSGTGTQETQYF. The DNA of the CDR3 is TGTGCCAGCAGCGGGACAGGAACCCAAGAGACCCAGTACTTC.

The chain is built from TRBV5-1 and TRBJ2-1; D is ambiguous. Germline V gene lookup returns CDR1 SGHRS and CDR2 YFSETQ. This CDR3 spans 11 amino acids. V lost 2 bases, J lost 7 bases, and 4 bases lay in between. Here the CDR3 DNA reads TGCGCCAGCAGCTTCCTAAATGAGCAGTTCTTC. Encoded protein: CASSFLNEQFF.

This clone was seen more than once but under ten times. The CDR3 region has the DNA TGTGCCAGCAGCCCTAGCCCCGGACTAGCGGGAGGGGCCGACTACGAGCAGTACTTC. It yields the protein CASSPSPGLAGGADYEQYF. The chain joins TRBV11-3 to TRBJ2-7; 15 bases fit TRBD2. V shed 5 bases and J 3 bases; nucleotides not matched to a gene: 14. This CDR3 is 19 amino acids long. Germline V gene data show CDR1 as SGHNT and CDR2 as YENEEA.

The rearrangement joins TRBV4-1 to TRBJ2-2; 10 bases line up with TRBD1. This CDR3 spans 16 amino acids. V shed 2 bases, J shed 3 bases, and the junction held 3 bases outside the gene matches. Germline CDR1 and CDR2: MGHRA and YSYEKL. The CDR3 protein is CASSQLGQGDTGELFF. The CDR3 nucleotides read TGCGCCAGCAGCCAACTTGGACAGGGGGACACCGGGGAGCTGTTTTTT.

The CDR3 sequence is CASGQGAQVFAGELFF. The CDR3 nucleotides read TGTGCCAGTGGACAGGGGGCCCAAGTTTTTGCCGGGGAGCTGTTTTTT. The chain employs TRBV2 and TRBJ2-2; 11 nucleotides line up with TRBD1. Trimming took 9 bases from V and 6 from J; bases not matched to a gene: 12. The CDR3 totals 16 residues. The germline V gene encodes CDR1 SNHLY and CDR2 FYNNEI.

V and J are TRBV14 and TRBJ2-7; TRBD2 is a possible D gene (6 bases). The V and J ends lost 0 bases and 7 bases respectively, with 10 bases between them. The CDR3 length is 13 residues. Per the germline V gene, CDR1 is SGHDN and CDR2 is FVKESK. CDR3 bases: TGTGCCAGCAGCCAAGATCGGGGGTCAGAGCAGTACTTC. Its protein product is CASSQDRGSEQYF.

The chain links TRBV28 to TRBJ2-7; D gene unclear. The germline gives CDR1 MDHEN, CDR2 SYDVKM. CDR3 size: 13 residues. Trimming stripped 3 bases from V and 2 bases from J, with 8 bases between. The CDR3 bases are TGTGCCAGCAGTTTTGGCAGGACCTACGAGCAGTACTTC. Its protein is CASSFGRTYEQYF.

CDR3 coding DNA: TGTGCCAGCAGTTTAGGGTCGGGGACTGGACCTTATAACTATGGCTACACCTTC. The encoded protein is CASSLGSGTGPYNYGYTF. J is TRBJ1-2 and V is TRBV27, with D possibly being TRBD1 (5 bases). This CDR3 region has 18 residues. CDR1 is MNHEY and CDR2 is SMNVEV in the germline V gene (reference sequence). Trimming cost V 2 bases and J 1 base, with 20 bases left between them.

The V and J genes are TRBV2 and TRBJ2-1, with 7 bases identical to TRBD2. J was trimmed by 6 bases and V by 3 bases; bases with no gene match: 5. The CDR3 consists of 14 residues. Germline CDR1 reads SNHLY; CDR2 reads FYNNEI. CDR3 residues: CASSERTSGNEQFF. CDR3 sequence (DNA): TGTGCCAGCAGTGAGAGGACTAGTGGCAATGAGCAGTTCTTC.

The CDR3 DNA sequence: TGTGCCAGCAGTGCGGACACTCGGAACACTGAAGCTTTCTTT. It codes for CASSADTRNTEAFF. The V and J genes are TRBV6-1 and TRBJ1-1; D is possibly TRBD1 (5 bases). V was trimmed by 4 bases and J by 1 base, leaving 10 bases between them. The CDR3 is 14 residues long. Per germline, CDR1 MNHNS and CDR2 SASEGT.

The J gene is TRBJ2-7, the V gene TRBV6-1, with 14 bases that match TRBD2. The J segment lost 9 bases and the V segment lost 4 bases, leaving 2 bases of the junction unmatched. Germline CDR1 and CDR2: MNHNS and SASEGT. The CDR3 runs to 13 residues. The CDR3 sequence is CASSGGTSGRQYF. The CDR3 bases are TGTGCCAGCAGTGGGGGGACTAGCGGGAGGCAGTACTTC.

The J gene is TRBJ1-1, the V gene TRBV2, with a possible D match to TRBD1 (5 bases). V lost 4 bases to trimming and J lost 4 bases, with 10 bases between them. The CDR3 covers 13 residues. CDR1 is SNHLY, CDR2 FYNNEI, per germline. The CDR3 DNA reads TGTGCCAGCAGTGCAGGGATGGTCACTGAAGCTTTCTTT. The encoded protein is CASSAGMVTEAFF.

The rearrangement links TRBV27 to TRBJ2-1; 11 nucleotides align to TRBD2. With V trimmed by 5 bases and J by 8 bases, 14 bases remained unmatched. This CDR3 is 17 amino acids long. CDR1 is MNHEY, CDR2 SMNVEV, per germline (reference sequence). CDR3 sequence: CASSLLPGLAAADEQFF. The CDR3 DNA reads as TGTGCCAGCAGTCTACTCCCGGGACTAGCGGCAGCGGATGAGCAGTTCTTC.

The chain uses TRBV6-1 and TRBJ1-3; D unclear. This CDR3 is 15 amino acids long. Germline CDR1 MNHNS, CDR2 SASEGT. Trimming pared 3 bases from V and 0 bases from J, leaving 9 bases between. DNA of the CDR3: TGTGCCAGCAGTGAGGGCCCCCTCTCTGGAAACACCATATATTTT. Its protein is CASSEGPLSGNTIYF.